Listed below are T cell receptor beta chains from one sample, sequenced in a study of cytomegalovirus exposure and HLA in healthy donors. Some clones are missing from TCRdb's copy, which holds only in-frame ones; the method was immunoSEQ multiplex PCR. The table includes roughly 170,000 clones, 75% to 85% detected once. The sample comprised PBMCs. The receptors originated from a man aged 25-45 years in good health and CMV-seropositive. The conserved cysteine and the conserved F or W are not part of the CDR3 here.

TRBJ2-7	TRBV6-5	ASRGLYEQY
TRBJ1-5	TRBV19	ASSLGRENQPQH
TRBJ1-5	TRBV28	ASSFGSQPQH
TRBJ1-1	TRBV4-1	ASSQVRVGTGGNTEAF
TRBJ2-1	TRBV12-5	ASGLDRGGTSVHEQF
TRBJ1-5	TRBV7-8	ASSLQGFEPQH
TRBJ1-2	TRBV4-3	ASSPMNGQGLFGYT
TRBJ1-6	TRBV18	ASSPRGQTNSPLH
TRBJ2-7	TRBV9	ASSLSWGGRSYEQY
TRBJ2-7	TRBV2	ASSALAGVYEQY
TRBJ2-7	TRBV5-1	ASSGGRETHEQY
TRBJ1-5	TRBV7-9	SSSLGTAPNQPQH
TRBJ2-5	TRBV9	ASSVAALAGQETQY
TRBJ1-3	TRBV18	ASSDSGGNTIY
TRBJ2-1	TRBV7-9	ASSGRQGEVDEQF
TRBJ2-5	TRBV15	ATSRDGIAVLAMEQY
TRBJ1-2	TRBV5-1	ASSSGTGGSGYT
TRBJ1-2	TRBV15	ATSRDEDRIRGYT
TRBJ1-4	TRBV29-1	SVEGTTEKLF
TRBJ2-7	TRBV29-1	SVVAPLAGGFSYEQY
TRBJ1-2	TRBV7-9	ASSSRQGSANYGYT
TRBJ2-7	TRBV19	ASTAGGPGPFFSSYEQY
TRBJ2-3	TRBV9	ASSVGPDTQY
TRBJ2-5	TRBV7-6	ASSPSGGVQETQY
TRBJ2-5	TRBV5-6	ASSSQETQY
TRBJ2-1	TRBV5-1	ASKGQVNNEQF
TRBJ1-1	TRBV15	ATSREQGQLNTEAF
TRBJ1-3	TRBV5-1	ASSGQGSGNTIY
TRBJ1-5	TRBV6-6	ASSYPGVNQPQH
TRBJ2-5	TRBV29-1	SVEQGAGETQY
TRBJ2-5	TRBV2	ASSESGQGVETQY
TRBJ2-3	TRBV9	ASSARLSTDTQY
TRBJ1-6	TRBV6-1	ASRGTGLSPLH
TRBJ2-7	TRBV5-1	ASSLWAGAYEQY
TRBJ2-1	TRBV21-1	ASTQGSGSPYNEQF
TRBJ1-1	TRBV5-1	ASSPQGLGTEAF
TRBJ2-1	TRBV30	AWAQDLSSYNEQF
TRBJ2-1	TRBV10-1	ASSESQGVGALMQF
TRBJ2-4	TRBV5-4	ASSYPGIAKNIQY
TRBJ1-1	TRBV5-1	ASSLSRGQGTEAF
TRBJ2-1	TRBV4-3	ASSVQIPGPRGHEQF
TRBJ1-2	TRBV14	ASSQADRALGYT
TRBJ2-7	TRBV9	ASSVSDRGYHEQY
TRBJ1-2	TRBV6-5	ASSTGTGNGYT
TRBJ2-2	TRBV6-5	ASRGRGGELF
TRBJ2-2	TRBV11-2	ASSLVRAGELF